This TCR beta chain was sequenced during a study of blood T cell repertoires in COVID-19. CDR3 size: 13 residues. The germline gives CDR1 MNHEY, CDR2 SVGAGI. V gave up 5 bases and J gave up 8 bases, with 12 bases separating them. This clone turned up a few times. Sequencing was performed with immunoSEQ multiplex PCR; in TCRdb, only in-frame clones are kept and a portion is missing. The repertoire holds approximately 210,000 clones, with around four fifths as singletons. Input material: peripheral blood. This receptor was identified in a man aged 55 to 69 with COVID-19, enrolled during active disease. The chain combines TRBV6-5 with TRBJ1-4, with unresolved D. The CDR3 sequence is CASSRTAREKLFF. Here the CDR3 DNA reads TGTGCCAGCAGTCGAACCGCCCGGGAAAAACTGTTTTTT.